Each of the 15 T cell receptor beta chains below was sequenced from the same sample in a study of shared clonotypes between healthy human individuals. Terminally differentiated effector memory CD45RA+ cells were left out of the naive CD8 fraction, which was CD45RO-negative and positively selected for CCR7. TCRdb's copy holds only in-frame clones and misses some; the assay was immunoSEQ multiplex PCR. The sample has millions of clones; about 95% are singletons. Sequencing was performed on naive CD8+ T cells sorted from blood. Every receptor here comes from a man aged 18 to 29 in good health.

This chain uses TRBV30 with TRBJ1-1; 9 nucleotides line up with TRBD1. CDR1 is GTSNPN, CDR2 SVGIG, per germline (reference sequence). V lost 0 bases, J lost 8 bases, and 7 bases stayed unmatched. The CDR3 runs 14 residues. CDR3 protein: CAWSVWDRVPEAFF. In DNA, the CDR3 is TGTGCCTGGAGTGTATGGGACAGGGTCCCCGAAGCTTTCTTT.

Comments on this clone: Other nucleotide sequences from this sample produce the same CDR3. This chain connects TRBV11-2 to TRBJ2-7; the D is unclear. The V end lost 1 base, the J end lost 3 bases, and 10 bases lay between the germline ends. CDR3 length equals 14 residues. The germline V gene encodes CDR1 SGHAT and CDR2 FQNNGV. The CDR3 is CASSLGYGDYEQYF. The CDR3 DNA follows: TGTGCCAGCAGCTTAGGGTATGGGGACTACGAGCAGTACTTC. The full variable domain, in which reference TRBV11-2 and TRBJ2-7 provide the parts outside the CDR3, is EAGVAQSPRYKIIEKRQSVAFWCNPISGHATLYWYQQILGQGPKLLIQFQNNGVVDDSQLPKDRFSAERLKGVDSTLKIQPAKLEDSAVYLCASSLGYGDYEQYFGPGTRLTVT.

CDR3 in DNA: TGCGCCAGCAGCCAAGATAGGTCAGGGTTGAACACTGAAGCTTTCTTT. Translating gives CASSQDRSGLNTEAFF. The gene calls are TRBV4-3 and TRBJ1-1; D possibly corresponds to TRBD1 (5 bases). Looked up from germline, CDR1 is LGHNA and CDR2 is YSLEER. The CDR3 covers 16 residues. Trimming pared 0 bases from V and 0 bases from J, leaving 11 bases between.

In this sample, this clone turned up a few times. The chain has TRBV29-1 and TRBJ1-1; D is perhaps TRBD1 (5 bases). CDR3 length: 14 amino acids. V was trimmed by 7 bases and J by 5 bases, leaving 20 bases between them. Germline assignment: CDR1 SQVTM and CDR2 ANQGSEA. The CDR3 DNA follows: TGCAGCGCCGGGGGAGCCCCCCGGGGAACTGAAGCTTTCTTT. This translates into CSAGGAPRGTEAFF. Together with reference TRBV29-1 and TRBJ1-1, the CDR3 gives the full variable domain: SAVISQKPSRDICQRGTSLTIQCQVDSQVTMMFWYRQQPGQSLTLIATANQGSEATYESGFVIDKFPISRPNLTFSTLTVSNMSPEDSSIYLCSAGGAPRGTEAFFGQGTRLTVV.

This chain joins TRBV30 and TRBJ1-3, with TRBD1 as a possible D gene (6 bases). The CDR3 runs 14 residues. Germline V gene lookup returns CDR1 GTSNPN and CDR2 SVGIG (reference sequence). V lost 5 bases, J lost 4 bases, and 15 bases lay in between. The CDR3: CAWQRGYGGNTIYF. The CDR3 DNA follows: TGTGCCTGGCAGAGGGGGTATGGAGGAAACACCATATATTTT.

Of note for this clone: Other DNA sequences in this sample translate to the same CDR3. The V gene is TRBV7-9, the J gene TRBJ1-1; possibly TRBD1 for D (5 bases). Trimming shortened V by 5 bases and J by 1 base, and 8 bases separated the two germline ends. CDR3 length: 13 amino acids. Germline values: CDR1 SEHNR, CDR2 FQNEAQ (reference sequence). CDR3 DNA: TGTGCCAGCAGCGGGGGACGGAACACTGAAGCTTTCTTT. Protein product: CASSGGRNTEAFF.

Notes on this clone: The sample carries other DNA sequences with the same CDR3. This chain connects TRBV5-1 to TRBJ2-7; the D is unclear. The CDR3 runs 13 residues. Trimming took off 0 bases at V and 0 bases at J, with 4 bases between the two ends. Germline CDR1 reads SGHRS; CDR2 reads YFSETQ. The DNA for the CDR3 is TGCGCCAGCAGCTTGGACGGCTCCTACGAGCAGTACTTC. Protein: CASSLDGSYEQYF.

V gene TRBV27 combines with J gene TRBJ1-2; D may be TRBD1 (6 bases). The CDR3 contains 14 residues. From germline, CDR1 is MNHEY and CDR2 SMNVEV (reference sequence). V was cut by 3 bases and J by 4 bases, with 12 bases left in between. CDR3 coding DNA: TGTGCCAGCAGTTTGGGGGGCGAGATCTATGGCTACACCTTC. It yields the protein CASSLGGEIYGYTF.

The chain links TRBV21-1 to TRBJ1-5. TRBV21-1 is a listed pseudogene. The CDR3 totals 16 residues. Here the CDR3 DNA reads TGTGCCAGCAGCAAAGCCGGGGTATTCGGCAATCAGCCCCAGCATTTT. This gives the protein CASSKAGVFGNQPQHF.

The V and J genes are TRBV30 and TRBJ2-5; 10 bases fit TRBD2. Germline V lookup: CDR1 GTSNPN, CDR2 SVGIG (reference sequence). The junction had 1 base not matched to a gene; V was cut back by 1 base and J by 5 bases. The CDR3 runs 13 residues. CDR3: CAWSGAGGETQYF. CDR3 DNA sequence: TGTGCCTGGAGTGGAGCGGGAGGGGAGACCCAGTACTTC.

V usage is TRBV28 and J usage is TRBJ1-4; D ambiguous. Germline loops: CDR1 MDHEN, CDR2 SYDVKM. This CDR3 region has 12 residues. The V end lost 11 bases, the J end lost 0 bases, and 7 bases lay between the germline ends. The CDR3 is CAVGATNEKLFF. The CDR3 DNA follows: TGTGCCGTGGGTGCAACTAATGAAAAACTGTTTTTT.

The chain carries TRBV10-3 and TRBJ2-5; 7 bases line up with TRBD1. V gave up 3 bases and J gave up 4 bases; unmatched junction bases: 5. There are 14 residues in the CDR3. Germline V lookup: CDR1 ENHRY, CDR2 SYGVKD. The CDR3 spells CAISDLQGRETQYF. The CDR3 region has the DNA TGTGCCATCAGTGATCTACAGGGGCGAGAGACCCAGTACTTC.

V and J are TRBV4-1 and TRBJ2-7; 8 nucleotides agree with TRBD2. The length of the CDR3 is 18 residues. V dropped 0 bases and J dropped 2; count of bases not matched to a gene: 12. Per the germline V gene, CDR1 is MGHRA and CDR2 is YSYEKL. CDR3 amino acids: CASSQEQGRAGGTYEQYF. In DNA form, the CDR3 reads TGCGCCAGCAGCCAAGAACAGGGAAGGGCGGGAGGAACCTACGAGCAGTACTTC.

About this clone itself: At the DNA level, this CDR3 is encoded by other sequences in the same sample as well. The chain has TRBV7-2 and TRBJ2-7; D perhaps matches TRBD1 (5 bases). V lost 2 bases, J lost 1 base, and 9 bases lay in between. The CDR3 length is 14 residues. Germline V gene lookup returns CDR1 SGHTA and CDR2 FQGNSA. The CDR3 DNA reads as TGTGCCAGCAGCTTACAGGGATCTTCCTACGAGCAGTACTTC. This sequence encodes CASSLQGSSYEQYF.

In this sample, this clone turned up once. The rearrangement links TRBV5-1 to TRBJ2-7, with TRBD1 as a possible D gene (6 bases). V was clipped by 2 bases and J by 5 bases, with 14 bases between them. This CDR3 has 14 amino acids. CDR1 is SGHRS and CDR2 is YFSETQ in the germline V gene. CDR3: CASSLVGPGDEQYF. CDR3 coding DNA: TGCGCCAGCAGCTTAGTGGGCCCAGGGGACGAGCAGTACTTC.